This TCR beta chain was sequenced during a study of T-cell memory formation after mild COVID-19. As for the study in general: TCR clusters mostly belonged to single donors.

TCRdb used MiXCR to reprocess the 5' RACE reads, holding one entry per CDR3 protein. The top ten hold approximately 12% of the sample, which has about 390,000 distinct CDR3 sequences, approximately 21% seen once. In its sample, this clonotype was seen a few times. Germline V gene data show CDR1 as MNHEY and CDR2 as SMNVEV (reference sequence). This CDR3 comprises 12 residues. Trimming removed 5 bases from V and 7 bases from J; junction bases left unmatched: 4. The sample consisted of PBMCs or a T cell subset sorted from them (not recorded which). This TCR was sampled from an adult woman who had mild COVID-19 (a few samples of this study predate the infection). Cell type and time point are not known. V is TRBV27 and J is TRBJ1-2; 7 positions match TRBD1. The CDR3 nucleotides are TGTGCCAGCAGTACCCGGGACAGTGGCTACACCTTC. This sequence encodes CASSTRDSGYTF.